The 26 T cell receptor beta chains below all came from one sample that was sequenced in a study of blood T cell repertoires in COVID-19. Sequencing was performed with immunoSEQ multiplex PCR; in TCRdb, only in-frame clones are kept and a portion is missing. The sample carries roughly 200,000 clones, approximately 85% recorded once. The sample was peripheral blood. All receptors derive from a man between 60 and 70 years old with acute or convalescent COVID-19.

The genes are TRBV27 and TRBJ2-7, with D maybe TRBD2 (6 bases). CDR3 length: 14 residues. CDR1 MNHEY and CDR2 SMNVEV come from the germline V gene (reference sequence). V dropped 4 bases and J dropped 5 bases, with 15 bases sitting between them. The CDR3 loop is CASSSIGTAHEQYF. In DNA, the CDR3 is TGTGCCAGCAGTTCAATAGGGACTGCCCACGAGCAGTACTTC.

The table lists this clone with a count of one. The V call is TRBV5-1, the J call TRBJ2-2, with TRBD2 identical over 14 bases. This CDR3 is 21 amino acids long. V dropped 6 bases and J dropped 4; count of bases not matched to a gene: 20. Germline V gene sequence: CDR1 SGHRS, CDR2 YFSETQ. CDR3 loop: CASTRRGLGLAGVFITGELFF. The CDR3 region has the DNA TGCGCCAGCACTCGACGGGGTCTGGGACTAGCGGGAGTTTTCATCACCGGGGAGCTGTTTTTT.

The rearrangement links TRBV5-1 to TRBJ2-3, with 10 bases fitting TRBD2. Germline V gives CDR1 SGHRS, CDR2 YFSETQ. Trimming removed 3 bases from V and 6 bases from J; junction bases left unmatched: 7. The CDR3 has 15 amino acids. The chain's CDR3 is CASSSGLAREDTQYF. The CDR3, as DNA: TGCGCCAGCAGCTCGGGACTAGCGAGAGAGGATACGCAGTATTTT.

The rearrangement joins TRBV3-1 (or the pseudogene TRBV3-2) to TRBJ1-1, with 8 bases that match TRBD1. CDR3 length: 12 amino acids. The germline V gene has CDR1 LGHDT and CDR2 YNNKEL (reference sequence). The V gene end was trimmed by 4 bases and the J gene end by 11 bases; junction bases not matched to a gene: 6. The CDR3 coding sequence is TGTGCCAGCAGCCTCAGACAGGGGACGGCTTTCTTT. Amino acid sequence: CASSLRQGTAFF.

The chain recombines TRBV6-4 with TRBJ2-7; no definite D call. Between the trimmed V and J ends, which lost 0 bases and 7 bases, there was a span of 7 bases. Germline values: CDR1 MRHNA, CDR2 SNTAGT. The CDR3 is made up of 12 amino acids. The CDR3 region is CASSDSLREQYF. The CDR3 DNA is TGTGCCAGCAGTGACTCGCTACGGGAGCAGTACTTC.

The chain joins TRBV28 to TRBJ2-1, with TRBD1 matching over 7 bases. Trimming took 6 bases from V and 9 from J; bases not matched to a gene: 8. Germline V CDR1 and CDR2: MDHEN, SYDVKM. This CDR3 is built from 13 residues. CDR3 sequence (DNA): TGTGCCAGCAGGGCCACAGGGGTAGCTGAGCAGTTCTTC. Its translation: CASRATGVAEQFF.

The J gene is TRBJ2-2, the V gene TRBV5-1, with 11 nucleotides matching TRBD2. The CDR3 totals 15 residues. The V segment lost 2 bases and the J segment 6 bases; nucleotides outside the gene matches: 3. Germline-derived CDR1 and CDR2 are SGHRS and YFSETQ. CDR3 region: CASSLLAGDPGELFF. Here the CDR3 DNA reads TGCGCCAGCAGCTTACTAGCGGGAGATCCCGGGGAGCTGTTTTTT.

V gene TRBV6-5 combines with J gene TRBJ2-3; tentatively, D is TRBD2 (6 bases). The CDR3 sequence is 12 residues long. The V gene's germline CDR1 is MNHEY and CDR2 SVGAGI. Between the trimmed V and J ends, which lost 5 bases and 10 bases, there was a span of 13 bases. In nucleotides, the CDR3 is TGTGCCAGCAGTCCGAACTGGAGGGCGCAGTATTTT. Translated, it gives CASSPNWRAQYF.

V is TRBV12-5 and J is TRBJ2-1; 7 nucleotides match TRBD2. The CDR3 length is 17 residues. The germline CDR1 and CDR2 sequences are LGHNT and FRNRAP. V shed 2 bases, J shed 8 bases, and the junction held 15 bases outside the gene matches. The CDR3 coding sequence is TGTGCTAGTGGTTTGCCCCTCGGGGCGGGAGTTGGGTATGAGCAGTTCTTC. This codes for CASGLPLGAGVGYEQFF.

Note on this clone: The same CDR3 can be traced to other DNA sequences in this sample. The chain carries TRBV9 and TRBJ2-3, with TRBD2 matching over 9 bases. The CDR3 has 16 residues. The junction had 6 bases not matched to a gene; V was cut back by 4 bases and J by 0 bases. From germline, CDR1 is SGDLS and CDR2 YYNGEE. The CDR3 spells CASSPHLAGSTDTQYF. DNA for the CDR3: TGTGCCAGCAGCCCCCACCTAGCGGGAAGCACAGATACGCAGTATTTT.

The chain has TRBV7-9 and TRBJ2-5, with 9 bases aligning to TRBD2. CDR3 length: 15 amino acids. V gave up 4 bases and J gave up 2 bases; unmatched junction bases: 5. Germline loops: CDR1 SEHNR, CDR2 FQNEAQ (reference sequence). The CDR3 nucleotides are TGTGCCAGCAGCTCCGGACTAGCGCTACAAGAGACCCAGTACTTC. This codes for CASSSGLALQETQYF.

This clone appeared once. The chain carries TRBV5-1 and TRBJ2-3, with 9 bases that match TRBD1. Germline assignment: CDR1 SGHRS and CDR2 YFSETQ. The CDR3 is 14 amino acids. The junction had 11 bases not matched to a gene; V was cut back by 9 bases and J by 6 bases. The DNA of the CDR3 is TGCGCCACCAAAAGGGACAGGGTGTCTGATACGCAGTATTTT. It is translated as CATKRDRVSDTQYF.

The V gene is TRBV28, the J gene TRBJ2-7; 8 positions agree with TRBD1. Germline V CDR1 and CDR2: MDHEN, SYDVKM. This CDR3 spans 16 amino acids. V gave up 3 bases and J gave up 1 base; unmatched junction bases: 8. The CDR3 is CASSLAGQGLSYEQYF. DNA for the CDR3: TGTGCCAGCAGTTTGGCTGGACAGGGCTTATCCTACGAGCAGTACTTC.

The chain carries TRBV7-2 and TRBJ2-7; tentatively, D is TRBD1 (5 bases). Germline V gene sequence: CDR1 SGHTA, CDR2 FQGNSA. V was trimmed by 6 bases and J by 0 bases, leaving 12 bases between them. The CDR3 has 14 amino acids. The DNA of the CDR3 is TGTGCCAGCAGGGACATCCCGGACTCCTACGAGCAGTACTTC. Translated: CASRDIPDSYEQYF.

The V call is TRBV5-1, the J call TRBJ2-7, with 8 bases that match TRBD2. Germline lookup yields CDR1 SGHRS and CDR2 YFSETQ. The J segment lost 1 base and the V segment lost 4 bases, leaving 4 bases of the junction unmatched. The CDR3 is 14 amino acids. The CDR3 DNA sequence: TGCGCCAGCAGCAGAAGCGGGAGTTCCTACGAGCAGTACTTC. This codes for CASSRSGSSYEQYF.

J is TRBJ2-2 and V is TRBV19; TRBD2 aligns across 13 bases. This CDR3 has 15 residues. J gave up 10 bases and V 8 bases, and 10 bases lay outside the gene matches. The germline CDR1 and CDR2 sequences are LNHDA and SQIVND (reference sequence). This chain's CDR3 is CASERTSGSSEELFF. The CDR3 DNA follows: TGTGCCAGTGAAAGGACTAGCGGGAGTAGTGAGGAGCTGTTTTTT.

A single count supports this clone. The chain is built from TRBV23-1 and TRBJ2-3, with 9 positions matching TRBD1. TRBV23-1 is labeled an ORF, and its function is uncertain. The V gene end was trimmed by 2 bases and the J gene end by 3 bases; junction bases not matched to a gene: 12. The length of the CDR3 is 18 residues. The CDR3 protein is CASSQQIPGQGWTDTQYF. DNA of the CDR3: TGCGCCAGCAGTCAACAAATCCCGGGACAGGGTTGGACAGATACGCAGTATTTT.

This sequence joins TRBV7-8 and TRBJ2-6; 14 bases match TRBD2. Trimming took 5 bases from V and 0 from J; bases not matched to a gene: 12. The V gene's germline CDR1 is SGHVS and CDR2 FQNEAQ. CDR3 length: 21 residues. The CDR3: CASSAGLAGAIGNSGANVLTF. CDR3 DNA sequence: TGTGCCAGCAGCGCGGGACTAGCGGGAGCCATTGGAAACTCTGGGGCCAACGTCCTGACTTTC.

This rearrangement joins TRBV28 to TRBJ1-5, with TRBD1 as a possible D gene (6 bases). The CDR3 contains 14 residues. V was trimmed by 5 bases and J by 3 bases, leaving 11 bases between them. Germline assignment: CDR1 MDHEN and CDR2 SYDVKM. The CDR3 DNA reads TGTGCCAGCAGTCGTCAGGGGAACAATCAGCCCCAGCATTTT. Protein product: CASSRQGNNQPQHF.

The V call is TRBV30, the J call TRBJ2-1; D possibly corresponds to TRBD2 (5 bases). V was clipped by 0 bases and J by 7 bases, with 10 bases between them. The CDR3 extends over 13 amino acids. Germline V gene sequence: CDR1 GTSNPN, CDR2 SVGIG (reference sequence). CDR3 residues: CAWSVERVNEQFF. Here the CDR3 DNA reads TGTGCCTGGAGTGTAGAGAGGGTGAATGAGCAGTTCTTC. The full variable domain, its missing parts supplied by reference TRBV30 and TRBJ2-1, is SQTIHQWPATLVQPVGSPLSLECTVEGTSNPNLYWYRQAAGRGLQLLFYSVGIGQISSEVPQNLSASRPQDRQFILSSKKLLLSDSGFYLCAWSVERVNEQFFGPGTRLTVL.

The V call is TRBV4-2, the J call TRBJ2-3, with 12 bases lining up with TRBD2. CDR1 is LGHNA and CDR2 is YNFKEQ in the germline V gene. The CDR3 is 16 amino acids. Trimming removed 6 bases from V and 3 bases from J; junction bases left unmatched: 7. CDR3 DNA sequence: TGTGCCAGCAGACAAACTAGCGGGAGGCAAACAGATACGCAGTATTTT. Its translation: CASRQTSGRQTDTQYF.

The genes are TRBV7-3 and TRBJ2-5, with 11 bases that match TRBD1. This CDR3 comprises 15 residues. From germline, CDR1 is SGHTA and CDR2 FQGTGA. V lost 5 bases and J lost 0; bases outside the gene matches: 2. CDR3 region: CASSRDRGNQETQYF. CDR3 sequence (DNA): TGTGCCAGCAGCCGGGACAGGGGGAACCAAGAGACCCAGTACTTC.

V is TRBV10-3 and J is TRBJ2-1; TRBD2 aligns across 10 bases. The V gene's germline CDR1 is ENHRY and CDR2 SYGVKD. CDR3 length: 16 amino acids. Trimming took 3 bases from V and 9 from J; bases not matched to a gene: 11. DNA of the CDR3: TGTGCCATCAGTGAATTAGCTAGCGGGAGTAGGCCTGAGCAGTTCTTC. It specifies CAISELASGSRPEQFF.

The V gene is TRBV27, the J gene TRBJ2-5, with D possibly matching TRBD2 (5 bases). With 0 bases removed from V and 2 bases from J, the gap between germline ends came to 13 bases. The germline V gene has CDR1 MNHEY and CDR2 SMNVEV (reference sequence). The CDR3 totals 16 residues. CDR3 region: CASSLSGRVAQETQYF. The CDR3 DNA sequence: TGTGCCAGCAGTTTATCAGGGCGGGTAGCTCAAGAGACCCAGTACTTC.

The chain recombines TRBV15 with TRBJ2-5; 7 bases agree with TRBD2. Germline CDR1 reads LNHNV; CDR2 reads YYDKDF (reference sequence). The CDR3 is made up of 16 amino acids. Trimming at V came to 0 bases and at J to 7 bases, leaving 11 bases not matched to a gene. DNA of the CDR3: TGTGCCACCAGCAGAGATTCGCGGCGGGGCGGGGGGACCCAGTACTTC. This translates into CATSRDSRRGGGTQYF.

This clone came up once. V and J are TRBV10-2 and TRBJ1-4; 7 bases are a match to TRBD1. This CDR3 has 17 residues. CDR1 is WSHSY, CDR2 SAAADI, per germline. V dropped 0 bases and J dropped 10; count of bases not matched to a gene: 14. For the CDR3, the DNA is TGCGCCAGCAGTGAGTCTGGGACAGAAACCTACCAGGGAAAACTGTTTTTT. This codes for CASSESGTETYQGKLFF.